These 27 T cell receptor beta chains were all obtained from the same sample, sequenced in a study of T cells in Graves' hyperthyroidism and ophthalmopathy. Researchers amplified the TCR beta CDR3 regions from RNA transcripts. HTBI primers were the set used in a first-round RT-PCR of the TCR CDR3. TCRdb recomputed calls from the multiplex PCR reads with MiXCR, one row per CDR3 protein. Among about 590,000 distinct CDR3 sequences listed, around 16% were seen once. The sequenced sample consisted of blood. The receptors were sampled from a woman between 25 and 40 years old with Graves' hyperthyroidism.

In this sample, this clonotype turned up many times. The chain uses TRBV11-2 and TRBJ2-7, with D maybe TRBD2 (5 bases). Germline V gene lookup returns CDR1 SGHAT and CDR2 FQNNGV. CDR3 size: 14 residues. V dropped 5 bases and J dropped 4 bases, with 15 bases sitting between them. CDR3 DNA: TGTGCCAGCAGCAACGGGATAGGAGTATACGAGCAGTACTTC. This translates into CASSNGIGVYEQYF.

This clonotype showed up many times. This chain uses TRBV27 with TRBJ2-3, with TRBD2 matching over 7 bases. Germline lookup yields CDR1 MNHEY and CDR2 SMNVEV (reference sequence). The CDR3 runs 15 residues. The ends lost 5 bases at V and 1 base at J; junction bases unmatched: 6. CDR3 amino acids: CASSTIAGGTDTQYF. CDR3 sequence (DNA): TGTGCCAGCAGTACAATAGCGGGCGGCACAGATACGCAGTATTTT.

In its sample, this clonotype was seen a few times. This sequence joins TRBV25-1 and TRBJ2-5; the D gene is possibly TRBD2 (6 bases). CDR1 is MGHDK and CDR2 is SYGVNS in the germline V gene. The CDR3 consists of 15 residues. Trimming cost V 2 bases and J 0 bases, with 10 bases left between them. The CDR3 coding sequence is TGTGCCAGCAGTGAAGGGGGGACGAACCAAGAGACCCAGTACTTC. Translating gives CASSEGGTNQETQYF.

This clonotype was recorded many times. The chain recombines TRBV10-3 with TRBJ2-7; 9 positions match TRBD1. The CDR3 is made up of 15 amino acids. Germline V lookup: CDR1 ENHRY, CDR2 SYGVKD. The V and J ends lost 3 bases and 2 bases, in that order; junction bases with no gene match: 5. This CDR3 is CAISETGGIPYEQYF. The CDR3 coding sequence is TGTGCCATCAGTGAAACAGGGGGCATTCCCTACGAGCAGTACTTC.

This rearrangement joins TRBV4-3 to TRBJ1-5; 7 positions agree with TRBD1. V dropped 0 bases and J dropped 3; count of bases not matched to a gene: 11. The CDR3 has 18 amino acids. The germline V gene encodes CDR1 LGHNA and CDR2 YSLEER. CDR3: CASSQDASAGGFNQPQHF. Written as DNA, the CDR3 is TGCGCCAGCAGCCAAGATGCAAGCGCAGGGGGGTTCAATCAGCCCCAGCATTTT.

Many counts were recorded for this clonotype. The chain links TRBV18 to TRBJ1-3; D gene ambiguous. Germline V gene sequence: CDR1 KGHSH, CDR2 LQKENI. This CDR3 has 14 residues. Trimming removed 0 bases at V and 8 bases at J, with 11 bases between. CDR3 region: CASSPPADRDTIYF. The CDR3 nucleotides are TGTGCCAGCTCACCACCAGCCGACCGAGACACCATATATTTT.

The V call is TRBV12-3 or TRBV12-4, the J call TRBJ2-3, with 12 positions matching TRBD1. Trimming removed 1 base from V and 2 bases from J; junction bases left unmatched: 1. The CDR3 loop spans 16 amino acids. The CDR3 reads CASSLGGQGATDTQYF. The CDR3 bases are TGTGCCAGCAGTTTAGGGGGACAGGGGGCCACAGATACGCAGTATTTT.

This clonotype has a count of ten or more. V gene TRBV6-1 combines with J gene TRBJ2-3; 8 bases fit TRBD2. Germline assignment: CDR1 MNHNS and CDR2 SASEGT. V was pared by 6 bases and J by 2 bases, with 10 bases of the junction left unmatched. CDR3 length: 16 amino acids. Here the CDR3 DNA reads TGTGCCAGCAGGCTTACTAGCGGCACTTACACAGATACGCAGTATTTT. This sequence encodes CASRLTSGTYTDTQYF.

This chain joins TRBV18 and TRBJ2-1; a possible D gene is TRBD2 (5 bases). The V end was cut by 2 bases, the J end by 0 bases, with 11 bases between. Per the germline V gene, CDR1 is KGHSH and CDR2 is LQKENI. This CDR3 comprises 16 residues. CDR3 in amino acids: CASSPFRRDSYNEQFF. The CDR3 nucleotides are TGTGCCAGCTCACCATTCAGACGGGACTCCTACAATGAGCAGTTCTTC.

This clonotype has ten or more counts. V usage is TRBV6-2 or TRBV6-3 and J usage is TRBJ2-5; unclear D gene. The germline V gene has CDR1 MNHEY and CDR2 SVGEGT. The CDR3 length is 16 residues. Trimming shortened V by 1 base and J by 0 bases, and 12 bases separated the two germline ends. CDR3 DNA: TGTGCCAGCAGTTACTTTTCTTCCCGATACCAAGAGACCCAGTACTTC. Translating gives CASSYFSSRYQETQYF.

This clonotype was found many times. This chain joins TRBV11-2 and TRBJ2-3; D gene unclear. Germline V gives CDR1 SGHAT, CDR2 FQNNGV. This CDR3 comprises 17 residues. The V and J ends lost 3 bases and 5 bases respectively, with 21 bases between them. Here the CDR3 DNA reads TGTGCCAGCAGCTTTCGTAGTGGCGGAAAACAGCAAGATACGCAGTATTTT. This translates into CASSFRSGGKQQDTQYF.

This clonotype was seen at least ten times. V usage is TRBV28 and J usage is TRBJ2-3; TRBD2 agrees at 7 bases. J lost 7 bases, V lost 7 bases, and 14 bases had no gene match. CDR3 length equals 15 residues. Germline V gives CDR1 MDHEN, CDR2 SYDVKM. For the CDR3, the DNA is TGTGCCAGCACCCTAGGGCGGCTAGCGGAGAATACGCAGTATTTT. Protein: CASTLGRLAENTQYF.

This clonotype came up once. One base away lies a much larger clone, so this may be a sequencing read error. The chain combines TRBV5-1 with TRBJ2-7, with D tentatively TRBD1 (6 bases). The CDR3 length is 16 residues. Looked up from germline, CDR1 is SGHRS and CDR2 is YFSETQ. The CDR3 sequence is CASSVTEQGRSYELYF. The CDR3 region has the DNA TGCGCCAGCAGCGTTACAGAACAGGGTAGGTCCTACGAGCTGTACTTC.

This clonotype was found many times. The V call is TRBV6-1, the J call TRBJ1-5; D ambiguous. Germline V gene data show CDR1 as MNHNS and CDR2 as SASEGT. V gave up 8 bases and J gave up 5 bases, with 13 bases separating them. The CDR3 covers 13 residues. CDR3 DNA sequence: TGTGCCAGCTGCCAGGCGATCCATCAGCCCCAGCATTTT. Amino acid sequence: CASCQAIHQPQHF.

The chain has TRBV9 and TRBJ1-6; 10 nucleotides agree with TRBD1. The V segment lost 3 bases and the J segment 7 bases; nucleotides outside the gene matches: 13. The CDR3 covers 18 residues. Germline-derived CDR1 and CDR2 are SGDLS and YYNGEE. CDR3 nucleotide sequence: TGTGCCAGCAGCGGAGGGCCGGGACAGGGGATTGGGAATTCACCCCTCCACTTT. Protein sequence: CASSGGPGQGIGNSPLHF.

The V gene is TRBV18, the J gene TRBJ1-3; 8 bases line up with TRBD1. V shed 7 bases, J shed 1 base, and the junction held 6 bases outside the gene matches. Germline values: CDR1 KGHSH, CDR2 LQKENI. This CDR3 region has 15 residues. The CDR3 DNA reads as TGTGCCAGCTTCACCTGGACAGGGTCTGGAAACACCATATATTTT. Translated, it gives CASFTWTGSGNTIYF.

This clonotype was observed many times. This chain joins TRBV20-1 and TRBJ2-5; possibly TRBD1 for D (5 bases). V was pared by 7 bases and J by 2 bases, with 14 bases between. Looked up from germline, CDR1 is DFQATT and CDR2 is SNEGSKA (reference sequence). CDR3 size: 13 residues. CDR3 region: CSGFATEQETQYF. Here the CDR3 DNA reads TGCAGTGGATTCGCGACAGAACAAGAGACCCAGTACTTC.

This clonotype appeared a few times. The chain carries TRBV24-1 and TRBJ2-1, with D maybe TRBD2 (6 bases). V dropped 7 bases and J dropped 5 bases, with 11 bases sitting between them. Germline-derived CDR1 and CDR2 are KGHDR and SFDVKD. The CDR3 is 13 residues long. The chain's CDR3 is CATSQGLNNEQFF. The CDR3 nucleotides are TGTGCCACCAGCCAGGGACTTAACAATGAGCAGTTCTTC.

This clonotype was recorded a few times. The chain combines TRBV10-3 with TRBJ2-7, with TRBD1 matching 7 bases. Germline CDR1 ENHRY, CDR2 SYGVKD. The CDR3 consists of 15 residues. The junction had 5 bases not matched to a gene; V was cut back by 0 bases and J by 3 bases. The CDR3 DNA follows: TGTGCCATCAGTGAGTCACCCAGGGGGATCTACGAGCAGTACTTC. It codes for CAISESPRGIYEQYF.

CDR3 sequence: CASRRTGALAKNIQYF. Written as DNA, the CDR3 is TGTGCCAGCAGGAGGACAGGGGCTTTAGCCAAAAACATTCAGTACTTC. V and J are TRBV6-1 and TRBJ2-4; 9 nucleotides agree with TRBD1. The CDR3 sequence is 16 residues long. V lost 6 bases, J lost 0 bases, and 6 bases stayed unmatched. Per germline, CDR1 MNHNS and CDR2 SASEGT.

Remarks on this clonotype: A much larger clone lies one base from this, so it may be a read error. The chain has TRBV7-9 and TRBJ2-7, with TRBD2 matching over 8 bases. This CDR3 contains 14 residues. Trimming at V came to 2 bases and at J to 5 bases, leaving 5 bases not matched to a gene. Germline values: CDR1 SEHNR, CDR2 FQNEAQ (reference sequence). Written as DNA, the CDR3 is TGTGCCAGCAGCTTATGGGTTAGCGGGAACGAGCAGTACTTC. Its protein is CASSLWVSGNEQYF. Drawing the rest from reference TRBV7-9 and TRBJ2-7, the complete variable domain is DTGVSQNPRHKITKRGQNVTFRCDPISEHNRLYWYRQTLGQGPEFLTYFQNEAQLEKSRLLSDRFSAERPKGSFSTLEIQRTEQGDSAMYLCASSLWVSGNEQYFGPGTRLTVT.

The CDR3 spells CASSQFRGMNTEAFF. DNA of the CDR3: TGTGCCAGCAGCCAATTCCGAGGGATGAACACTGAAGCTTTCTTT. The rearrangement joins TRBV14 to TRBJ1-1; no reliable D call. The CDR3 extends over 15 amino acids. Trimming left V 2 bases short and J 0 bases short, with 10 bases between. From germline, CDR1 is SGHDN and CDR2 FVKESK.

The sample holds many counts of this clonotype. The chain uses TRBV15 and TRBJ1-5, with D uncertain. V was shortened by 0 bases and J by 3 bases, with 18 bases between the two germline ends. CDR3 size: 18 residues. Per germline, CDR1 LNHNV and CDR2 YYDKDF (reference sequence). The CDR3 loop is CATSRDLQKKIVNQPQHF. DNA for the CDR3: TGTGCCACCAGCAGAGATCTCCAAAAGAAAATCGTCAATCAGCCCCAGCATTTT.

The chain uses TRBV11-3 and TRBJ2-2; D could derive from TRBD1 or TRBD2 (7 bases each). The CDR3 is 15 amino acids. V was shortened by 5 bases and J by 6 bases, with 16 bases between the two germline ends. Germline CDR1 reads SGHNT; CDR2 reads YENEEA. This CDR3 is CASSPGGAVPGELFF. The CDR3 DNA follows: TGTGCCAGCAGCCCAGGGGGGGCTGTGCCCGGGGAGCTGTTTTTT.

This chain's CDR3 is CASSVVPMDRVAKNIQYF. The CDR3 DNA reads TGTGCCAGCAGCGTAGTCCCAATGGACAGGGTAGCCAAAAACATTCAGTACTTC. This chain uses TRBV7-3 with TRBJ2-4, with 8 positions matching TRBD1. The CDR3 has 18 amino acids. Germline CDR1 SGHTA, CDR2 FQGTGA. V was pared by 5 bases and J by 0 bases, with 12 bases of the junction left unmatched.

In regard to this clonotype: Since a much larger clone is just one base distant, this may be a read error. The J gene is TRBJ2-7, the V gene TRBV12-3 or TRBV12-4, with unresolved D. The CDR3 runs 12 residues. CDR3 bases: TGTGTCAGCAGTTTAAATCGGGACGAGCAGTACTTC. Its translation is CVSSLNRDEQYF.

The rearrangement joins TRBV20-1 to TRBJ1-1, with a possible D match to TRBD1 (6 bases). V dropped 7 bases and J dropped 3 bases, with 18 bases sitting between them. The CDR3 length is 14 residues. Germline lookup yields CDR1 DFQATT and CDR2 SNEGSKA (reference sequence). This CDR3 is CSVLGGAMDTEAFF. CDR3 DNA: TGCAGTGTTCTTGGGGGCGCGATGGACACTGAAGCTTTCTTT.